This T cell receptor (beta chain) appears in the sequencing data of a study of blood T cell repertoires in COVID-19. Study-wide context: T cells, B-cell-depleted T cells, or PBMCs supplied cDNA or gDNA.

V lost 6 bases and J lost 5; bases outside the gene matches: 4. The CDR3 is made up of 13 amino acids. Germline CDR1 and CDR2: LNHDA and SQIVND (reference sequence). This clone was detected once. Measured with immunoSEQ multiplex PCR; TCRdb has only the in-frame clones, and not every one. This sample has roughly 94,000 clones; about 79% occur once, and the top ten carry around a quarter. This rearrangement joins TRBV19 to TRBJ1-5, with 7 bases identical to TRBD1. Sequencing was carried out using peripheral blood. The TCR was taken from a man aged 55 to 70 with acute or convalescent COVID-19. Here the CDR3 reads CASSYRGDQPQHF. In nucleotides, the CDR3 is TGTGCCAGTAGCTACAGGGGCGATCAGCCCCAGCATTTT.